The rows below give T cell receptor beta chains drawn from one sample of a study of T cell changes during pregnancy in multiple sclerosis. The assay was immunoSEQ multiplex PCR, and TCRdb's table has in-frame clones only and misses some. The sample includes 50,000 to 75,000 clones, about nine tenths seen only once; the top ten take 2% to 2.5%. This material consisted of peripheral blood, taken in the third trimester of pregnancy. The receptors originated from a female donor in good health, enrolled as a control in a pregnancy study. Each CDR3 is given with its conserved first and last residue. A D gene is named only where the DNA matches it firmly. The size of a clone is reported for some rows only, either as once, few or many, or as a class for expanded clones.

d_call: TRBD2; clone_size: .; v_call: TRBV7-9; j_call: TRBJ2-3; cdr3_nt: TGTGCCAGCAGCCCTGCAACATGGTATAGCGGGAGGGAGGATACGCAGTATTTT; cdr3_aa: CASSPATWYSGREDTQYF
d_call: .; clone_size: .; v_call: TRBV7-6; j_call: TRBJ1-4; cdr3_nt: TGTGCCAGCAGCTTTGGAGGGAGGGACGAAAAACTGTTTTTT; cdr3_aa: CASSFGGRDEKLFF
d_call: .; clone_size: few; v_call: TRBV30; j_call: TRBJ1-2; cdr3_nt: TGTGCCTGGAGTAACAGGGAGTTCTATGGCTACACCTTC; cdr3_aa: CAWSNREFYGYTF
d_call: .; clone_size: .; v_call: TRBV30; j_call: TRBJ1-1; cdr3_nt: TGTGCCTGGAGGGCGCCGCGGTCGGGCACTGAAGCTTTCTTT; cdr3_aa: CAWRAPRSGTEAFF
d_call: TRBD2; clone_size: .; v_call: TRBV27; j_call: TRBJ2-7; cdr3_nt: TGTGCCAGCAGTTTAGAGGCTAGCGGGTGGTACGAGCAGTACTTC; cdr3_aa: CASSLEASGWYEQYF
d_call: .; clone_size: once; v_call: TRBV18; j_call: TRBJ1-1; cdr3_nt: TGTGCCAGCTCACCGAATGGACAGTTCGGCACTGAAGCTTTCTTT; cdr3_aa: CASSPNGQFGTEAFF
d_call: TRBD2; clone_size: .; v_call: TRBV28; j_call: TRBJ2-1; cdr3_nt: TGTGCCACCGTTCTAGCGGGAGTTTACAATGAGCAGTTCTTC; cdr3_aa: CATVLAGVYNEQFF
d_call: .; clone_size: .; v_call: TRBV6-5; j_call: TRBJ1-1; cdr3_nt: TGTGCCAGCAGTTACGGGGCTGGAAACACTGAAGCTTTCTTT; cdr3_aa: CASSYGAGNTEAFF
d_call: TRBD2; clone_size: .; v_call: TRBV4-1; j_call: TRBJ2-7; cdr3_nt: TGCGCCAGCAGCGCCATTGGTCCAGCCCGGGAGGTCGACGAGCAGTACTTC; cdr3_aa: CASSAIGPAREVDEQYF
d_call: .; clone_size: .; v_call: TRBV19; j_call: TRBJ2-1; cdr3_nt: TGTGCCAGTAGTATAGGGGCCTTGGGCAATGAGCAGTTCTTC; cdr3_aa: CASSIGALGNEQFF
d_call: .; clone_size: .; v_call: TRBV5-4; j_call: TRBJ1-5; cdr3_nt: TGTGCCAGCAGCTTGGGACTGGATCAGCCCCAGCATTTT; cdr3_aa: CASSLGLDQPQHF
d_call: .; clone_size: once; v_call: TRBV15; j_call: TRBJ2-7; cdr3_nt: TGTGCCACCAGCAGAGAGGCGGGGAGCTCCTACGAGCAGTACTTC; cdr3_aa: CATSREAGSSYEQYF
d_call: TRBD2; clone_size: .; v_call: TRBV6-1; j_call: TRBJ2-5; cdr3_nt: TGTGCCAGCGGGTGGCGGGGGTTTACGGAGACCCAGTACTTC; cdr3_aa: CASGWRGFTETQYF
d_call: .; clone_size: .; v_call: TRBV10-3; j_call: TRBJ2-7; cdr3_nt: TGTGCCATCAGTGAGGCGGGCGTACAGGGGCAGTACTTC; cdr3_aa: CAISEAGVQGQYF
d_call: .; clone_size: .; v_call: TRBV5-1; j_call: TRBJ1-1; cdr3_nt: TGCGCCAGCAGCGAACAGGGCCTGAACACTGAAGCTTTCTTT; cdr3_aa: CASSEQGLNTEAFF
d_call: .; clone_size: .; v_call: TRBV6-4; j_call: TRBJ1-5; cdr3_nt: TGTGCCAGCAGTGACTCAGGGGGAAATCAGCCCCAGCATTTT; cdr3_aa: CASSDSGGNQPQHF
d_call: .; clone_size: .; v_call: TRBV11-2; j_call: TRBJ2-7; cdr3_nt: TGTGCCAGCAGCTTGGACTACCGTGGAACCTACGAGCAGTACTTC; cdr3_aa: CASSLDYRGTYEQYF
d_call: .; clone_size: .; v_call: TRBV5-8; j_call: TRBJ2-1; cdr3_nt: TGTGCCAGCAGCTTGGAAGGGGCCTTATACAATGAGCAGTTCTTC; cdr3_aa: CASSLEGALYNEQFF
d_call: TRBD2; clone_size: .; v_call: TRBV2; j_call: TRBJ2-5; cdr3_nt: TGTGCCAGCAGTGAATCGCGGGAGGGGACCCAGTACTTC; cdr3_aa: CASSESREGTQYF
d_call: TRBD2; clone_size: .; v_call: TRBV7-7; j_call: TRBJ2-3; cdr3_nt: TGTGCTAGCAGCCCGTGGACTAGCGGATACACAGATACGCAGTATTTT; cdr3_aa: CASSPWTSGYTDTQYF
d_call: TRBD1; clone_size: .; v_call: TRBV19; j_call: TRBJ2-1; cdr3_nt: TGTGCCAGTACACGTGATTCCGGGACAGCCTACAATGAGCAGTTCTTC; cdr3_aa: CASTRDSGTAYNEQFF
d_call: .; clone_size: .; v_call: TRBV6-1; j_call: TRBJ1-3; cdr3_nt: TGTGCCAGCGTTTTAGAAACAGGGTCTGGAAACACCATATATTTT; cdr3_aa: CASVLETGSGNTIYF
d_call: .; clone_size: .; v_call: TRBV2; j_call: TRBJ1-5; cdr3_nt: TGTGCCAGCACCGAGGATTTTGGCAATCAGCCCCAGCATTTT; cdr3_aa: CASTEDFGNQPQHF
d_call: TRBD1; clone_size: .; v_call: TRBV19; j_call: TRBJ2-7; cdr3_nt: TGTGCCACCCGTCCGGCAGGGGGCGTGGTTGAGCAGTACTTC; cdr3_aa: CATRPAGGVVEQYF
d_call: .; clone_size: .; v_call: TRBV9; j_call: TRBJ2-1; cdr3_nt: TGTGCCAGCAGCGTTTTCGCGTCCGGGGTCGTGTCCTACAATGAGCAGTTCTTC; cdr3_aa: CASSVFASGVVSYNEQFF
d_call: TRBD2; clone_size: .; v_call: TRBV28; j_call: TRBJ2-7; cdr3_nt: TGTGCCAGCAGTTCGACTAGCGGGGGCCGCTACGAGCAGTACTTC; cdr3_aa: CASSSTSGGRYEQYF
d_call: TRBD1; clone_size: .; v_call: TRBV9; j_call: TRBJ1-5; cdr3_nt: TGTGCCAGCAGCGTAGATGGGACAGTATCTCAGCCCCAGCATTTT; cdr3_aa: CASSVDGTVSQPQHF
d_call: .; clone_size: .; v_call: TRBV6-4; j_call: TRBJ1-1; cdr3_nt: TGTGCCAGCAGTGAGTCCTCGAACACTGAAGCTTTCTTT; cdr3_aa: CASSESSNTEAFF
d_call: TRBD1; clone_size: .; v_call: TRBV27; j_call: TRBJ1-1; cdr3_nt: TGTGCCAGCAGTCCCCTGACAGGGACCGCGGTTGAAGCTTTCTTT; cdr3_aa: CASSPLTGTAVEAFF
d_call: TRBD2; clone_size: .; v_call: TRBV7-9; j_call: TRBJ2-3; cdr3_nt: TGTGCCAGCAGCCCCCCAGCGGGAGCCACAGATACGCAGTATTTT; cdr3_aa: CASSPPAGATDTQYF
d_call: .; clone_size: .; v_call: TRBV20-1; j_call: TRBJ1-6; cdr3_nt: TGCAGTGCTGGGGGCATGGTCCTCCACTTT; cdr3_aa: CSAGGMVLHF
d_call: .; clone_size: .; v_call: TRBV19; j_call: TRBJ2-2; cdr3_nt: TGTGCCAGTAGTATAGCAAGGGAGCTGTTTTTT; cdr3_aa: CASSIARELFF
d_call: .; clone_size: .; v_call: TRBV28; j_call: TRBJ1-5; cdr3_nt: TGTGCCAGCAGTCCTTGGCGGGGTCAAGGCAATCAGCCCCAGCATTTT; cdr3_aa: CASSPWRGQGNQPQHF
d_call: .; clone_size: .; v_call: TRBV6-4; j_call: TRBJ1-5; cdr3_nt: TGTGCCAGCAGTTATGAGGAGAATCAGCCCCAGCATTTT; cdr3_aa: CASSYEENQPQHF
d_call: .; clone_size: .; v_call: TRBV7-3; j_call: TRBJ2-2; cdr3_nt: TGTGCCAGCAGCTTAATAGGCGGGCCGAACACCGGGGAGCTGTTTTTT; cdr3_aa: CASSLIGGPNTGELFF
d_call: .; clone_size: .; v_call: TRBV29-1; j_call: TRBJ1-2; cdr3_nt: TGCAGCGTGGCCACCCTTGGGGGGGACTATGGCTACACCTTC; cdr3_aa: CSVATLGGDYGYTF